A selection of T cell receptor beta chains follows, all from one sample in a study of tumor-infiltrating lymphocytes in primary liver carcinoma. Each CDR3 protein gets one entry after TCRdb re-called the multiplex PCR reads with MiXCR. The repertoire holds under 110,000 distinct CDR3 sequences, about 63% seen once, with approximately 12% in the top ten. Sample: liver tumor tissue from sampling region 2. These receptor sequences come from an older woman with primary liver carcinoma and hepatitis B virus infection. Both conserved end residues are part of each CDR3. A D gene is named only where the DNA matches it firmly. The size of a clone is reported for some rows only, either as once, few or many, or as a class for expanded clones.

>.|TRBJ1-2|TRBV11-2|.
TGTGCCAGCAGCCCAGTTCTAGGTGCGGGAGGAATGTATGGTTACACCTTC
CASSPVLGAGGMYGYTF
>once|TRBJ2-3|TRBV29-1|TRBD2
TGCAGCGTGGGACTACCGGAATCTAGCACAGATACGCAATATTTT
CSVGLPESSTDTQYF
>many|TRBJ2-3|TRBV5-8|TRBD2
TGTGCCAGCAGCTTGGGACTAGCGGGAGGGGTGAATACGCAGTATTTT
CASSLGLAGGVNTQYF
>many|TRBJ2-2|TRBV6-5|TRBD2
TGTGCCAGCACCCCAGTAACTAGCGGGAGTCTCCGCGTCACCGGGGAGCTGTTTTTT
CASTPVTSGSLRVTGELFF
>.|TRBJ2-1|TRBV11-2|TRBD2
TGTGTCAGCAGTTGGACTAGCGGTGGTGAGCAATTCTTC
CVSSWTSGGEQFF
>.|TRBJ2-4|TRBV6-5|TRBD2
TGTGTCAGCAGTTATGTTAGCGGGAGTCGGAACATTCAGTACTTC
CVSSYVSGSRNIQYF
>.|TRBJ2-1|TRBV4-1|TRBD2
TGCTCCAGTACCCCGGGACTAGCGGGAGATAATGAGCAGTTCTTC
CSSTPGLAGDNEQFF
>.|TRBJ2-7|TRBV28|.
TGTGCCAGCAGTCTACCAGGGTTCGAGCAGTACTTC
CASSLPGFEQYF
>.|TRBJ1-1|TRBV11-2|.
TGTGCCAGCAGCCTGACATGGGGTGGGGGTAAAGGCATTGAAGCTTTCTTT
CASSLTWGGGKGIEAFF
>.|TRBJ2-2|TRBV7-9|.
TGTGCCAGCAGCTTAGAAAGGGCGAGTACCGGGGAGCTGTTTTTT
CASSLERASTGELFF
>.|TRBJ1-4|TRBV6-6|.
TGTGCCACTAGTCAAGGGGGAAAACTGTTTTTT
CATSQGGKLFF
>few|TRBJ2-1|TRBV10-3|.
TGTACTATCACGGAAAGCTCCTACAATGAGCAGTTCTTC
CTITESSYNEQFF
>many|TRBJ2-1|TRBV10-2|TRBD2
TGCGCCAGCAGTGCCCCGACTAGCGGGGGCACTCAGTCCTACAATGAGCAGTTCTTC
CASSAPTSGGTQSYNEQFF
>.|TRBJ1-4|TRBV11-2|TRBD1
TGTACCAGCAGCCACACGACAGGGACTAATGAACAACTGTTTTTT
CTSSHTTGTNEQLFF
>.|TRBJ2-5|TRBV4-2|TRBD2
TGTGCCAGCAGCCAAACCAGGACTAGGAATGCTCCAGAGACCCAGTACTTC
CASSQTRTRNAPETQYF
>.|TRBJ2-2|TRBV27|.
TGTGCCAGCAGTGGATTCTCCGGGGAGCTGTTTTTT
CASSGFSGELFF
>.|TRBJ2-1|TRBV5-1|.
TGCGCCAGCAGCTTTAGAGGGAGTCGCAATGAGCAGTTCTTC
CASSFRGSRNEQFF
>.|TRBJ2-2|TRBV6-5|.
TGTGGCAGGGATGGGGATCGGGACACCGGGGAGCTGTTATTT
CGRDGDRDTGELLF
>.|TRBJ2-1|TRBV11-2|TRBD2
TGTGCCAACAGATGGACTAGCGGGGCAGAACAGTTCTTC
CANRWTSGAEQFF
>.|TRBJ2-4|TRBV11-2|TRBD2
TGTGCCAGCAGCTCTCGACTAGCGGGAGGGCCTCGAATCAAAAACATTCAGTACTTC
CASSSRLAGGPRIKNIQYF
>few|TRBJ2-1|TRBV7-3|.
TGTGCCAGCAGCTTCACGGGCGGGGCCTCTCAAAATGAGCAGTTCTTC
CASSFTGGASQNEQFF
>few|TRBJ1-2|TRBV25-1|.
TGTGCCAGCAGTTTTGCAGGGGCCTCCGGCTACACCTTC
CASSFAGASGYTF
>.|TRBJ1-2|TRBV29-1|.
TGCAGCGTTGGGGGGAGACAAAAGGACTATGGCAACACCTTC
CSVGGRQKDYGNTF
>.|TRBJ2-1|TRBV7-9|TRBD2
TGTGCCAGCGGTCCCGGGACTAGCGGGATAAACAATGAGCAGCTCTTC
CASGPGTSGINNEQLF
>.|TRBJ2-5|TRBV7-2|.
TGTGCCAGCAGCCAAAGGAGACGGGCGTCCCGTCAAGAGACCCAGTACTTC
CASSQRRRASRQETQYF
>.|TRBJ1-2|TRBV6-1|TRBD1
TGTGCCAGCGGTGATCCTGAGACAGGGAACTATAGCTACACCTTC
CASGDPETGNYSYTF
>.|TRBJ1-2|TRBV11-2|.
.
CASNMDTTGIYGCTF
>many|TRBJ2-1|TRBV7-3|.
TGTGCCAGCAGCCCCGGTGGGGGGGCGAGGTCCTACAATGAGCAGTTCTTC
CASSPGGGARSYNEQFF
>.|TRBJ2-3|TRBV6-2/TRBV6-3|.
TGTGCCAGCAGTTACTCTAGCGCAAATATGCAGTATTTT
CASSYSSANMQYF
>.|TRBJ2-3|TRBV10-3|.
TGTGCCATCACCTCAGTGGGAGGTGGGACAAATACGCAGTATTTT
CAITSVGGGTNTQYF
>.|TRBJ2-7|TRBV11-2|.
TGTGCCAGCAGCATAGGCATACCCTCCTACGAGCAGTACTTC
CASSIGIPSYEQYF
>.|TRBJ1-3|TRBV20-1|.
TGCAGTGCTAGAGTTCGGGGGTTCGCTGGAAACACCATATATTTT
CSARVRGFAGNTIYF
>.|TRBJ2-7|TRBV6-6|.
TGTGCCAGCAGTTACCCCCGCCGCGCTGCAGTGGGGGTTTGCGAGCAGTACTTC
CASSYPRRAAVGVCEQYF
>once|TRBJ1-2|TRBV6-5|TRBD1
TGTGCCAGCAGCATAGGAGAACAGGGGAGTTATGGCTACACCTTC
CASSIGEQGSYGYTF
>.|TRBJ2-1|TRBV29-1|TRBD2
TGCAGCGCTGCGACTAGCCTCTACAATGAGGAGCTCTTC
CSAATSLYNEELF
>medium-sized|TRBJ2-3|TRBV11-2|.
TGTGCCAGCAGCTTTGGGAGGACAGATACGCAGTATTTT
CASSFGRTDTQYF
>.|TRBJ1-1|TRBV19|.
TGTGCCAGCTCGACCCAGGGGCTTGGGGGCACTGAAGGTTTCTTT
CASSTQGLGGTEGFF
>.|TRBJ1-5|TRBV6-5|.
TGTGCCGGCAGTTCCCGGGGGGGCAATCAGCCACAGCATTTT
CAGSSRGGNQPQHF
>.|TRBJ2-7|TRBV10-3|.
TGTGACAGCAGCCATGAATCCACCGAGGAGTACTTC
CDSSHESTEEYF
>.|TRBJ2-1|TRBV24-1|TRBD2
TGTGCCACCAGTGATTCTAGCGGGAGGGCTTCCTACAATGAGCAGCTCTTC
CATSDSSGRASYNEQLF
>many|TRBJ1-2|TRBV5-4|TRBD1
TGTGCCAGCAGCCAACCCACAGGGGGGGGCTATGGCTACACCTTC
CASSQPTGGGYGYTF
>.|TRBJ1-6|TRBV4-2|TRBD1
TGTGCCAGCGGGGACGCAGGGGGACATAAATCACCCCTCCACTTT
CASGDAGGHKSPLHF
>few|TRBJ2-5|TRBV11-3|TRBD2
TGTGCCAGCGAGAAAAGGACTAGCGGGAGTCTGGAGACCCAGTACTTC
CASEKRTSGSLETQYF